The rows below give T cell receptor beta chains drawn from one sample of a study of blood T cells in healthy people across ages. Using its own MiXCR run on the 5' RACE reads, TCRdb lists one record per CDR3 protein. This sample has about 1.8 million distinct CDR3 sequences, with around half found just once. The sample taken for sequencing was blood. These receptors all come from a woman aged 40 to 50 in good health. Each CDR3 is given with its conserved first and last residue. The D gene is left open where the match is weak. Expanded clones are given a class, and other clones once, few, many or no size at all.

CDR3	DNA	size	V	J	D
CATSDPGLRNGAYGYTF	TGTGCCACCAGTGATCCGGGACTTCGAAATGGGGCCTATGGCTACACCTTC	once	TRBV24-1	TRBJ1-2	.
CASSPGGQGWDEQFF	TGTGCCAGCAGCCCGGGGGGACAGGGGTGGGATGAGCAGTTCTTC	few	TRBV5-5	TRBJ2-1	TRBD1
CSAWAGGSTDTQYF	TGCAGCGCATGGGCGGGGGGAAGCACAGATACGCAGTATTTT	.	TRBV29-1	TRBJ2-3	TRBD2
CASARVNEKLFF	TGTGCCAGCGCCCGGGTTAATGAAAAACTGTTTTTT	few	TRBV28	TRBJ1-4	.
CAINSNAGLKAFF	TGTGCCATCAATTCTAATGCGGGGCTTAAAGCTTTCTTT	.	TRBV10-3	TRBJ1-1	.
CASSLAGALSYNEQYF	TGTGCCAGCAGCCTAGCGGGGGCCCTCTCCTACAATGAGCAGTACTTC	once	TRBV27	TRBJ2-5	TRBD2
CASSLGGDRADTQYF	TGTGCCAGCAGCTTAGGGGGGGACAGGGCAGATACGCAGTATTTT	few	TRBV7-6	TRBJ2-3	TRBD1
CASSDTGANVLTF	TGTGCCAGCAGCGACACTGGGGCCAACGTCCTGACTTTC	many	TRBV6-1	TRBJ2-6	.
CASSDFGLSYEQYF	TGCGCCAGCAGTGATTTTGGACTTAGCTACGAGCAGTACTTC	.	TRBV10-2	TRBJ2-7	.
CASSLGPGQGVETQYF	TGTGCCAGCAGCTTAGGTCCTGGCCAGGGTGTAGAGACCCAGTACTTC	.	TRBV11-2	TRBJ2-5	.
CASSLEFGRRLETQYF	TGCGCCAGCAGCTTGGAATTCGGCAGAAGACTAGAGACCCAGTACTTC	once	TRBV5-1	TRBJ2-5	.
CSARASGRNNEQFF	TGCAGTGCTCGAGCGTCCGGGAGGAACAATGAGCAGTTCTTC	.	TRBV20-1	TRBJ2-1	TRBD2
CASSFLAGGEQFF	TGTGCCAGCAGTTTTCTAGCGGGGGGTGAGCAGTTCTTC	few	TRBV6-6	TRBJ2-1	TRBD2
CASSDSDGETQYF	TGTGCCAGCAGTGATTCAGACGGGGAGACCCAGTACTTC	.	TRBV6-1	TRBJ2-5	.
CASSGHRSGYTF	TGCGCCAGCTCGGGGCACAGGTCCGGCTACACCTTC	.	TRBV5-1	TRBJ1-2	.
CASSYSRTGAPYEQYF	TGTGCCAGCAGTTACTCACGGACAGGAGCTCCCTACGAGCAGTACTTC	.	TRBV6-2/TRBV6-3	TRBJ2-7	TRBD1
CASNVGSYEQYF	TGTGCCAGCAACGTGGGATCCTACGAGCAGTACTTC	few	TRBV5-6	TRBJ2-7	.
CASSALYGYTF	TGTGCCAGCAGCGCACTCTATGGCTACACCTTC	once	TRBV9	TRBJ1-2	.
CASSYGQHTEAFF	TGTGCCAGCAGTTACGGACAGCACACCGAAGCTTTCTTT	few	TRBV6-6	TRBJ1-1	.
CASSLSSVGNEQYF	TGCGCCAGCAGCTTGTCCTCGGTAGGCAACGAGCAGTACTTC	.	TRBV5-1	TRBJ2-7	.